Shown below are 5 T cell receptor beta chains from a single sample sequenced in a study of cytomegalovirus exposure and HLA in healthy donors. Produced via immunoSEQ multiplex PCR; TCRdb's table is partial and in-frame only. This table has over 150,000 clones, around 84% appearing once. Sequenced: PBMCs. The source is a woman aged 25 to 39 in good health and CMV-seropositive.

The V and J genes are TRBV7-9 and TRBJ1-2, with D perhaps TRBD1 (5 bases). Trimming took off 5 bases at V and 3 bases at J, with 13 bases between the two ends. Germline-derived CDR1 and CDR2 are SEHNR and FQNEAQ (reference sequence). The CDR3 consists of 14 residues. This CDR3 reads CASSGSDRYYGYTF. The CDR3 region has the DNA TGTGCCAGCAGCGGATCCGACAGATACTATGGCTACACCTTC.

The rearrangement joins TRBV5-4 to TRBJ1-2; D possibly corresponds to TRBD1 (5 bases). Germline lookup yields CDR1 SGHNT and CDR2 YYREEE (reference sequence). The CDR3 length is 14 residues. V was shortened by 4 bases and J by 4 bases, with 14 bases between the two germline ends. The CDR3 spells CASSPLGRGYGYTF. In DNA, the CDR3 is TGTGCCAGCAGCCCACTGGGGCGAGGCTATGGCTACACCTTC. The entire variable domain, with the rest obtained from reference TRBV5-4 and TRBJ1-2, is as follows: ETGVTQSPTHLIKTRGQQVTLRCSSQSGHNTVSWYQQALGQGPQFIFQYYREEENGRGNFPPRFSGLQFPNYSSELNVNALELDDSALYLCASSPLGRGYGYTFGSGTRLTVV.

The V call is TRBV19, the J call TRBJ2-2, with TRBD1 as a possible D gene (5 bases). Trimming removed 9 bases from V and 5 bases from J, with 10 bases in between. The CDR3 is 12 residues long. Germline CDR1 LNHDA, CDR2 SQIVND (reference sequence). CDR3 DNA: TGTGCCAGCCCAGGGAAGACCGGGGAGCTGTTTTTT. Amino acid sequence: CASPGKTGELFF.

J is TRBJ2-1 and V is TRBV6-1; 11 bases fit TRBD2. The CDR3 loop spans 17 amino acids. Germline CDR1 is MNHNS and CDR2 is SASEGT. The V and J ends lost 4 bases and 3 bases, in that order; junction bases with no gene match: 8. CDR3 DNA sequence: TGTGCCAGCAGTGGCCATCGGACTAGCGGGTTCTACAATGAGCAGTTCTTC. Its protein is CASSGHRTSGFYNEQFF.

A note on this clone: In the same sample, other DNA sequences code for this CDR3. The rearrangement uses TRBV2 and TRBJ1-2; D is uncertain. This CDR3 is 12 amino acids long. Deletions cut 3 bases from V and 2 bases from J, with 4 bases between. Germline CDR1 and CDR2: SNHLY and FYNNEI. CDR3 bases: TGTGCCAGCAGTGACAGGAACTATGGCTACACCTTC. It specifies CASSDRNYGYTF. The full variable domain, its missing parts supplied by reference TRBV2 and TRBJ1-2, is EPEVTQTPSHQVTQMGQEVILRCVPISNHLYFYWYRQILGQKVEFLVSFYNNEISEKSEIFDDQFSVERPDGSNFTLKIRSTKLEDSAMYFCASSDRNYGYTFGSGTRLTVV.